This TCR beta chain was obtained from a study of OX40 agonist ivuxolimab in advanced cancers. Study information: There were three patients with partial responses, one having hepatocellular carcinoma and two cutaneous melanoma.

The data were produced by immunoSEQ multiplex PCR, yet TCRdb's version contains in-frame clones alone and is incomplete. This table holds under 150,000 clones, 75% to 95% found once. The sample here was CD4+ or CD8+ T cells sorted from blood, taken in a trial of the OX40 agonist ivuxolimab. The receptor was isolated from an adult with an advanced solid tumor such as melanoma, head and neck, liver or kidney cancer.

CDR3 region: CASRDREGEAFF. The CDR3 DNA follows: TGTGCCAGCAGGGACAGGGAGGGTGAAGCTTTCTTT. The rearrangement uses TRBV27 and TRBJ1-1; TRBD1 matches 8 bases. Germline assignment: CDR1 MNHEY and CDR2 SMNVEV (reference sequence). The CDR3 has 12 residues. V shed 6 bases, J shed 7 bases, and the junction held 4 bases outside the gene matches.